The clone carrying this T cell receptor (beta chain) was counted a single time. Its antigen is as yet unknown. The data were taken from a study of regulatory T cells in long-lasting Graves disease. Time point indicated: newly diagnosed GD, antithyroid drugs for less than 3 months. Scientists built the TCR library using RNA that was extracted from PBMCs. Arm-PCR with iRepertoire HTBI primers amplified the CDR3 regions for these TCR beta libraries. Each CDR3 protein gets one entry after TCRdb re-called the multiplex PCR reads with MiXCR. Of 560,000 or so distinct CDR3 sequences detected, 15% to 20% appear once; the ten largest clones hold more than 10%. Regarding the study as a whole: Favoring TRBV28, TRBJ1-2 and TRBJ2-5 was a feature seen in persistent disease.

There are 17 residues in the CDR3. Germline trimming cut 5 bases from V and 0 bases from J; bases unmatched to any gene: 9. Germline CDR1 is SEHNR and CDR2 is FQNEAQ (reference sequence). These sequences were also reported in another study, on T cells in Graves' hyperthyroidism and ophthalmopathy. That paper states: Blood shared most expanded thyroid clonotypes above 0.001.

J is TRBJ2-5 and V is TRBV7-9; 10 nucleotides line up with TRBD2. The input for sequencing was peripheral blood mononuclear cells (PBMCs), taken at new diagnosis, from a patient treated with antithyroid drugs. The receptor's source is a man in his late teens or twenties with Graves disease. CDR3 sequence (DNA): TGTGCCAGCAGCCCTAGCGCTAGCGGGAGTTACCAAGAGACCCAGTACTTC. Translated: CASSPSASGSYQETQYF.